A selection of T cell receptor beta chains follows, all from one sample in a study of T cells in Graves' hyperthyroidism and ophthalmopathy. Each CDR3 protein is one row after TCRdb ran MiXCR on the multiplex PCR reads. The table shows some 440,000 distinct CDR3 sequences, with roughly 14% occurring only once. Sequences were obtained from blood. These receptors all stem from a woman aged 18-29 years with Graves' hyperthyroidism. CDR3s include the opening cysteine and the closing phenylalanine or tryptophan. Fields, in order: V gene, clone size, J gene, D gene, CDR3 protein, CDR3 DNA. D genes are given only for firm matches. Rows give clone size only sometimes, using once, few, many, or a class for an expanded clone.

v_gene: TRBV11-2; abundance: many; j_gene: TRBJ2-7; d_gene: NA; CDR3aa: CASSLAGQFSYEQYF; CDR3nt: TGTGCCAGCAGCTTAGCAGGACAGTTCTCCTACGAGCAGTACTTC
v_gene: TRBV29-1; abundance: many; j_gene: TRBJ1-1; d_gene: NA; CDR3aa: CSVALRQRNTEAFF; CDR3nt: TGCAGCGTTGCGCTCCGACAGCGGAACACTGAAGCTTTCTTT
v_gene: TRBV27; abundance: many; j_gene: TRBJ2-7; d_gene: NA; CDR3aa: CASSPSGFGEREQYF; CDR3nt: TGTGCCAGCAGTCCATCGGGTTTCGGGGAACGGGAGCAGTACTTC
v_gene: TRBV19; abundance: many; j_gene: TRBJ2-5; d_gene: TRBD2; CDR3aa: CATSPSVAGDETQYF; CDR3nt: TGTGCCACCTCCCCCTCCGTAGCGGGAGACGAGACCCAGTACTTC
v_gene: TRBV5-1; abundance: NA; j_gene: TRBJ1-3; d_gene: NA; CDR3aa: CASSPGGGTVSGNTIYF; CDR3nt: TGCGCCAGCAGCCCCGGGGGGGGTACCGTCTCTGGAAACACCATATATTTT
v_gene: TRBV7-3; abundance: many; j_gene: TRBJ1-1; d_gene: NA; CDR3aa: CASSQYRLNTEAFF; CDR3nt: TGTGCCAGCAGCCAATACAGATTGAACACTGAAGCTTTCTTT
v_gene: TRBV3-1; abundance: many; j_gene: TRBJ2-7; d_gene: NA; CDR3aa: CASSQAPGSGQQYF; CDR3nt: TGTGCCAGCAGCCAAGCCCCGGGCTCTGGTCAGCAGTACTTC
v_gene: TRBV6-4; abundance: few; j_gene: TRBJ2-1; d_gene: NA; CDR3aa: CASSNNIGTEQFF; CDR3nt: TGTGCCAGCAGTAACAACATAGGGACCGAGCAGTTCTTC
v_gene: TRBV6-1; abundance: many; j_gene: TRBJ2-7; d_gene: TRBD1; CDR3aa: CASTLDRGFYEQYF; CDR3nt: TGTGCCAGCACCCTAGACAGGGGGTTCTACGAGCAGTACTTC
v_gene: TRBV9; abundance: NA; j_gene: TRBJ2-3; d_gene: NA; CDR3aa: CASSVGVHPATDTQYF; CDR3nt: TGTGCCAGCAGCGTAGGGGTCCATCCAGCAACAGATACGCAGTATTTT
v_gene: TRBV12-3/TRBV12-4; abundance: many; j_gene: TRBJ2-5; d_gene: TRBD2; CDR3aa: CASSPSGLAGAQYF; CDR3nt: TGTGCCAGCAGTCCAAGTGGTCTAGCGGGGGCCCAGTACTTC
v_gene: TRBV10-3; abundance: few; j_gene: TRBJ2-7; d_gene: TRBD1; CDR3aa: CAISYGQGEGEQYF; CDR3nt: TGTGCCATCAGCTACGGACAGGGGGAGGGCGAGCAGTACTTC
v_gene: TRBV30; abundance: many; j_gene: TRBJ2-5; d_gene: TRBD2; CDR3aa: CAWGGEETQYF; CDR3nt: TGTGCCTGGGGGGGGGAAGAGACCCAGTACTTC
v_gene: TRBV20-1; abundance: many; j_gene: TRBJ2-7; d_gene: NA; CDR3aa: CSARDPETYEQYF; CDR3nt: TGCAGTGCTAGAGATCCCGAAACCTACGAGCAGTACTTC
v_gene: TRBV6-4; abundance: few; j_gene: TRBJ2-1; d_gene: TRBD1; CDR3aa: CASSDTGTGGVQFF; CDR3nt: TGTGCCAGCAGTGACACAGGGACAGGCGGTGTGCAGTTCTTC
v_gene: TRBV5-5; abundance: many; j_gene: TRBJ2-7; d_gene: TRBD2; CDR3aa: CASSWGGEAYEQYF; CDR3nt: TGTGCCAGCAGCTGGGGGGGGGAAGCCTACGAGCAGTACTTC